Following are 23 T cell receptor beta chains from one sample sequenced in a study of T cells in Graves' hyperthyroidism and ophthalmopathy. Using RNA transcripts as the source, TCR beta CDR3 regions were amplified. HTBI primers were the set used in a first-round RT-PCR of the TCR CDR3. TCRdb reprocessed the multiplex PCR reads via MiXCR and lists one record per CDR3 protein. Here the sample spans 640,000 or so distinct CDR3 sequences, roughly 14% being singletons. Material for sequencing was blood. Every receptor here comes from a woman aged 40-49 years with Graves' ophthalmopathy.

The genes are TRBV10-3 and TRBJ2-1; no firm D call. CDR1 ENHRY and CDR2 SYGVKD come from the germline V gene. V lost 0 bases, J lost 12 bases, and 15 bases lay in between. The CDR3 contains 14 residues. The CDR3 loop is CAISESTHREAQFF. As DNA, the CDR3 is TGTGCCATCAGTGAGTCCACCCATAGGGAAGCGCAGTTCTTC.

This clonotype has ten or more counts. The gene calls are TRBV7-2 and TRBJ2-7; the D gene is possibly TRBD2 (5 bases). Trimming left V 5 bases short and J 3 bases short, with 14 bases between. Germline V CDR1 and CDR2: SGHTA, FQGNSA. This CDR3 has 14 amino acids. The CDR3 sequence: CASSPSTGFYEQYF. The DNA for the CDR3 is TGTGCCAGCAGCCCCAGTACGGGGTTCTACGAGCAGTACTTC.

In this sample, this clonotype turned up many times. The chain carries TRBV2 and TRBJ1-2; D unclear. The CDR3 sequence is 16 residues long. The ends were cut back, 0 bases at V and 8 bases at J, with 19 bases in the middle. Germline V gene lookup returns CDR1 SNHLY and CDR2 FYNNEI. CDR3 amino acids: CASSEAEGRGPLGYTF. The CDR3 DNA reads as TGTGCCAGCAGTGAAGCGGAAGGGCGTGGGCCCTTGGGCTACACCTTC.

This clonotype has only a few counts. V and J are TRBV19 and TRBJ2-6; possibly TRBD1 for D (5 bases). Deletions cut 8 bases from V and 1 base from J, with 9 bases between. Germline V gene data show CDR1 as LNHDA and CDR2 as SQIVND (reference sequence). CDR3 length: 14 residues. The CDR3: CASRQWSGANVLTF. CDR3 nucleotide sequence: TGTGCCAGTCGACAGTGGTCTGGGGCCAACGTCCTGACTTTC.

The table lists this clonotype with a few counts. The chain recombines TRBV30 with TRBJ1-3; TRBD1 matches 7 bases. The germline CDR1 and CDR2 sequences are GTSNPN and SVGIG (reference sequence). CDR3 length equals 15 residues. The ends lost 3 bases at V and 4 bases at J; junction bases unmatched: 9. The CDR3 DNA reads TGTGCCTGGAGGGGAAGAGGGGGCGAAGGAAACACCATATATTTT. Protein sequence: CAWRGRGGEGNTIYF.

Details on this clonotype: This may stem from a read error, because a much larger clone lies one nucleotide away. The rearrangement joins TRBV29-1 to TRBJ1-2; 10 positions match TRBD1. The CDR3 is made up of 13 amino acids. CDR1 and CDR2 from the germline V gene are SQVTM and ANQGSEA. Trimming at V came to 8 bases and at J to 4 bases, leaving 7 bases not matched to a gene. Written as DNA, the CDR3 is TGCAGCTGTCGGGACAGGGGCAGCTATGGCTACACCTTC. This encodes CSCRDRGSYGYTF. Full variable domain (remainder filled in from reference TRBV29-1 and TRBJ1-2): SAVISQKPSRDICQRGTSLTIQCQVDSQVTMMFWYRQQPGQSLTLIATANQGSEATYESGFVIDKFPISRPNLTFSTLTVSNMSPEDSSIYLCSCRDRGSYGYTFGSGTRLTVV.

This clonotype appeared many times. V is TRBV20-1 and J is TRBJ1-1; a possible D gene is TRBD1 (6 bases). This CDR3 has 15 amino acids. V was clipped by 2 bases and J by 1 base, with 14 bases between them. CDR1 DFQATT and CDR2 SNEGSKA come from the germline V gene (reference sequence). The CDR3 is CSARSGQGTNTEAFF. DNA for the CDR3: TGCAGTGCTAGATCGGGACAAGGGACGAACACTGAAGCTTTCTTT.

J is TRBJ2-2 and V is TRBV6-1; D uncertain. CDR3 length: 15 residues. Germline V CDR1 and CDR2: MNHNS, SASEGT. Trimming shortened V by 8 bases and J by 5 bases, and 18 bases separated the two germline ends. The CDR3: CASLVESLGTGELFF. The CDR3 DNA follows: TGTGCCAGCCTGGTTGAATCACTCGGGACCGGGGAGCTGTTTTTT.

Points on this clonotype: This may be a read error, as it is one base from a much larger clone. The V gene is TRBV7-7, the J gene TRBJ2-2; no definite D call. The CDR3 length is 13 residues. CDR1 SSHAT and CDR2 FNYEAQ come from the germline V gene (reference sequence). This CDR3 is CAGRTGNTGELFF. CDR3 in DNA: TGTGCTGGTCGAACGGGCAACACCGGGGAGCTGTTTTTT.

This clonotype was seen a few times. The rearrangement uses TRBV11-3 and TRBJ1-1, with D possibly being TRBD1 (6 bases). Germline V gene sequence: CDR1 SGHNT, CDR2 YENEEA. V lost 4 bases and J lost 5, with 17 bases in between. The CDR3 is 15 residues long. The chain's CDR3 is CASSSKAGEITEAFF. The CDR3 DNA reads as TGTGCCAGCAGCTCCAAGGCAGGGGAGATAACTGAAGCTTTCTTT.

This clonotype was recorded many times. The rearrangement links TRBV12-3 or TRBV12-4 to TRBJ1-1; TRBD1 agrees at 9 bases. Unmatched junction bases numbered 9, after V lost 6 bases and J lost 10 bases. The CDR3 runs 13 residues. The CDR3 spells CASRLPGQGLAFF. In nucleotides, the CDR3 is TGTGCCAGCAGATTGCCGGGACAGGGCCTAGCTTTCTTT.

V is TRBV11-2 and J is TRBJ2-7; 9 bases agree with TRBD2. The CDR3 has 16 amino acids. V was clipped by 5 bases and J by 0 bases; unmatched bases: 8. From germline, CDR1 is SGHAT and CDR2 FQNNGV. The CDR3 sequence is CASSPQRGDGSYEQYF. The CDR3 DNA follows: TGTGCCAGCAGCCCCCAGCGGGGGGATGGCTCCTACGAGCAGTACTTC. Using reference TRBV11-2 and TRBJ2-7 for the parts outside the CDR3, the full variable domain is EAGVAQSPRYKIIEKRQSVAFWCNPISGHATLYWYQQILGQGPKLLIQFQNNGVVDDSQLPKDRFSAERLKGVDSTLKIQPAKLEDSAVYLCASSPQRGDGSYEQYFGPGTRLTVT.

The sample holds many counts of this clonotype. V usage is TRBV11-1 and J usage is TRBJ2-7; D might be TRBD2 (6 bases). The CDR3 runs 15 residues. Germline CDR1 reads SGHAT; CDR2 reads FQDESV (reference sequence). Trimming left V 0 bases short and J 2 bases short, with 11 bases between. The CDR3 sequence is CASSLAGPGAYEQYF. CDR3 nucleotide sequence: TGTGCCAGCAGCTTAGCTGGGCCGGGAGCCTACGAGCAGTACTTC.

This clonotype was counted ten times or more. The CDR3 sequence is CSARDMRGAGETQYF. CDR3 coding DNA: TGCAGTGCTAGAGATATGCGGGGGGCGGGGGAGACCCAGTACTTC. V and J are TRBV20-1 and TRBJ2-5; 8 positions match TRBD2. The CDR3 runs 15 residues. V lost 0 bases, J lost 5 bases, and 8 bases stayed unmatched. The germline V gene encodes CDR1 DFQATT and CDR2 SNEGSKA (reference sequence).

The rearrangement joins TRBV30 to TRBJ1-4; 7 nucleotides line up with TRBD1. Germline V gene lookup returns CDR1 GTSNPN and CDR2 SVGIG (reference sequence). V lost 1 base, J lost 8 bases, and 4 bases stayed unmatched. The CDR3 is made up of 13 amino acids. The CDR3: CAWSEGATEKLFF. CDR3 nucleotides: TGTGCCTGGAGTGAGGGGGCTACCGAAAAACTGTTTTTT.

In this sample, this clonotype turned up many times. The chain joins TRBV10-2 to TRBJ1-1, with no clear D. Trimming shortened V by 6 bases and J by 3 bases, and 14 bases separated the two germline ends. Germline CDR1 and CDR2: WSHSY and SAAADI. CDR3 length: 14 residues. CDR3 protein: CASRVLGLDTEAFF. Written as DNA, the CDR3 is TGCGCCAGCAGGGTGCTGGGTTTGGACACTGAAGCTTTCTTT.

The table lists this clonotype with many counts. The chain joins TRBV5-5 to TRBJ1-2; TRBD1 matches 9 bases. The J segment lost 7 bases and the V segment lost 4 bases, leaving 8 bases of the junction unmatched. CDR3 length: 14 amino acids. Germline values: CDR1 SGHKS, CDR2 YYEKEE (reference sequence). The CDR3 reads CASSPSGQGVGYTF. The CDR3 DNA sequence: TGTGCCAGCAGCCCCTCGGGACAGGGTGTTGGCTACACCTTC.

This clonotype was detected ten times or more. The V and J genes are TRBV28 and TRBJ2-7; 9 bases align to TRBD1. In germline, CDR1 is MDHEN, CDR2 SYDVKM. The CDR3 totals 14 residues. The ends lost 4 bases at V and 3 bases at J; junction bases unmatched: 4. The CDR3 DNA is TGTGCCAGCAGTTGGGACAGGGAAAGCTACGAGCAGTACTTC. Protein product: CASSWDRESYEQYF.

V and J are TRBV19 and TRBJ1-5, with D tentatively TRBD1 (5 bases). CDR1 is LNHDA, CDR2 SQIVND, per germline (reference sequence). The CDR3 totals 14 residues. Trimming took off 7 bases at V and 7 bases at J, with 17 bases between the two ends. CDR3 in amino acids: CASMGTHLGQPQHF. The CDR3 coding sequence is TGTGCCAGTATGGGGACCCACCTTGGCCAGCCCCAGCATTTT.

This clonotype occurred many times. This rearrangement joins TRBV20-1 to TRBJ2-7; TRBD1 matches at 11 bases. J gave up 7 bases and V 6 bases, and 8 bases lay outside the gene matches. Germline V lookup: CDR1 DFQATT, CDR2 SNEGSKA (reference sequence). The CDR3 loop spans 13 amino acids. CDR3 protein: CSARGQGVREQYF. The CDR3 nucleotides are TGCAGTGCGCGGGGACAGGGGGTACGGGAGCAGTACTTC.

This clonotype showed up just a few times. J is TRBJ2-3 and V is TRBV13; the D gene could be TRBD1 or TRBD2 (6 bases each). The CDR3 length is 16 residues. Trimming left V 0 bases short and J 0 bases short, with 10 bases between. Germline values: CDR1 PRHDT, CDR2 FYEKMQ (reference sequence). The DNA of the CDR3 is TGTGCCAGCAGCTTAGGGGAGGGGGTGAGCACAGATACGCAGTATTTT. Its protein is CASSLGEGVSTDTQYF.

This clonotype was recorded a few times. At one end the junction does not follow the germline gene, possibly because of a read error. V usage is TRBV11-3 and J usage is TRBJ1-1, with 7 bases lining up with TRBD1. This CDR3 contains 15 residues. CDR1 is SGHNT, CDR2 YENEEA, per germline. As DNA, the CDR3 is TGTGCCAACAGCTCATGGGACAGATCGAACACTGAAGCTTTCTTT. Translated, it gives CANSSWDRSNTEAFF.

This clonotype was found many times. This sequence joins TRBV20-1 and TRBJ2-5; D remains ambiguous. Germline V gives CDR1 DFQATT, CDR2 SNEGSKA (reference sequence). V lost 4 bases and J lost 0, with 9 bases in between. The CDR3 extends over 13 amino acids. The CDR3: CSAIWRDQETQYF. CDR3 DNA: TGCAGTGCTATTTGGAGAGACCAAGAGACCCAGTACTTC.